This T cell receptor beta chain was documented in a study of T cell repertoires in cytomegalovirus infection. This clonotype was seen ten or more times. Each CDR3 protein gets one entry after TCRdb re-called the reads with MiXCR. Among around 740,000 distinct CDR3 sequences, approximately 40% were seen once, and the ten largest hold 2.8%. This receptor was taken from a human donor in good health (CMV status not recorded). Some clones in this sample may be carry-over from other donors' samples. The sequenced sample was PBMCs.

The CDR3 DNA follows: TGTGCCAGCAGACGCGGGAAAAGCACAGATACGCAGTATTTT. Its translation is CASRRGKSTDTQYF. The rearrangement links TRBV28 to TRBJ2-3; D might be TRBD2 (6 bases). Germline loops: CDR1 MDHEN, CDR2 SYDVKM. The V end was cut by 6 bases, the J end by 0 bases, with 10 bases between. The CDR3 has 14 amino acids.